The 11 T cell receptor beta chains reported below all come from one sample, sequenced in a study of T cells in localized non-small cell lung cancer. Libraries were prepared by immunoSEQ multiplex PCR; TCRdb keeps only in-frame clonotypes and omits some of them. The sample lists roughly 1,300 clones, 18% occurring once. Specimen: lung tumor tissue, collected before any cancer treatment. These receptors were taken from a female donor of 60 years or more with stage I squamous cell lung carcinoma.

This clone was seen a few times. The CDR3 spells CASSIRTGEEKLFF. CDR3 bases: TGTGCCAGTAGTATTCGGACAGGGGAAGAAAAACTGTTTTTT. The chain uses TRBV19 and TRBJ1-4, with 9 bases fitting TRBD1. The CDR3 length is 14 residues. V was pared by 3 bases and J by 8 bases, with 4 bases of the junction left unmatched. Germline CDR1 and CDR2: LNHDA and SQIVND (reference sequence).

This clone was counted between two and nine times. The genes are TRBV19 and TRBJ1-1, with D tentatively TRBD1 (5 bases). The CDR3 spans 13 residues. Germline loops: CDR1 LNHDA, CDR2 SQIVND (reference sequence). V was cut by 7 bases and J by 1 base, with 10 bases left in between. CDR3: CASILDRNTEAFF. CDR3 DNA sequence: TGTGCCAGTATCCTTGACAGGAACACTGAAGCTTTCTTT.

The rearrangement joins TRBV11-3 to TRBJ2-5, with 8 bases that match TRBD1. The length of the CDR3 is 15 residues. Germline V lookup: CDR1 SGHNT, CDR2 YENEEA. J gave up 0 bases and V 4 bases, and 4 bases lay outside the gene matches. The CDR3 nucleotides read TGTGCCAGCAGCTGGGGGACAGGTTACCAAGAGACCCAGTACTTC. Translating gives CASSWGTGYQETQYF.

This clone is large (0.1 to 1%) within its sample. J is TRBJ1-1 and V is TRBV11-3; D unresolved. V lost 4 bases to trimming and J lost 3 bases, with 12 bases between them. There are 14 residues in the CDR3. CDR1 is SGHNT, CDR2 YENEEA, per germline. As DNA, the CDR3 is TGTGCCAGCAGCTCAGGCCCCGGGGACACTGAAGCTTTCTTT. Amino acid sequence: CASSSGPGDTEAFF.

This chain joins TRBV9 and TRBJ2-3; 7 bases line up with TRBD1. The V and J ends lost 4 bases and 5 bases, in that order; junction bases with no gene match: 4. This CDR3 region has 13 residues. Germline V gene lookup returns CDR1 SGDLS and CDR2 YYNGEE. The CDR3 region is CASSRQGIDTQYF. For the CDR3, the DNA is TGTGCCAGCAGCCGACAGGGAATAGATACGCAGTATTTT.

Within the sample, this clone is medium-sized (0.01 to 0.1%). J is TRBJ2-5 and V is TRBV11-3; possibly TRBD1 or TRBD2 for D (6 bases each). Per the germline V gene, CDR1 is SGHNT and CDR2 is YENEEA. The CDR3 is made up of 15 amino acids. Trimming stripped 5 bases from V and 0 bases from J, with 13 bases between. The CDR3 reads CASSQGGTYQETQYF. CDR3 nucleotides: TGTGCCAGCAGCCAGGGCGGGACATACCAAGAGACCCAGTACTTC.

This clone was recorded once. This chain connects TRBV29-1 to TRBJ2-1; tentatively, D is TRBD2 (5 bases). The CDR3 sequence is 15 residues long. V lost 4 bases and J 4 bases, leaving 17 bases between the germline ends. Germline loops: CDR1 SQVTM, CDR2 ANQGSEA. The CDR3: CSVGTSWTGYNEQFF. The CDR3, as DNA: TGCAGCGTTGGGACTTCATGGACGGGTTACAATGAGCAGTTCTTC.

The chain combines TRBV10-2 with TRBJ2-7; 7 bases line up with TRBD1. This CDR3 region has 12 residues. Germline assignment: CDR1 WSHSY and CDR2 SAAADI. Germline trimming cut 8 bases from V and 3 bases from J; bases unmatched to any gene: 4. CDR3 DNA sequence: TGCGCCAGCGGAGACAGGGACTACGAGCAGTACTTC. As protein: CASGDRDYEQYF.

This clone was observed a few times. The V call is TRBV11-3, the J call TRBJ2-3, with 8 positions matching TRBD2. Germline CDR1 is SGHNT and CDR2 is YENEEA. This CDR3 comprises 17 residues. J lost 2 bases, V lost 1 base, and 8 bases had no gene match. The CDR3 DNA is TGTGCCAGCAGCTTAGGTCCGGGAGGGCCGAACACAGATACGCAGTATTTT. Its translation: CASSLGPGGPNTDTQYF.

V and J are TRBV5-1 and TRBJ1-1; a weak D match, TRBD1 (6 bases). Germline V gives CDR1 SGHRS, CDR2 YFSETQ. CDR3 length equals 16 residues. Trimming stripped 5 bases from V and 0 bases from J, with 17 bases between. The CDR3 sequence is CASRPYSGTLNTEAFF. CDR3 nucleotides: TGCGCCAGCAGACCTTACTCCGGGACACTGAACACTGAAGCTTTCTTT.

The sample holds a few counts of this clone. V usage is TRBV9 and J usage is TRBJ1-1; D gene unclear. The CDR3 totals 14 residues. CDR1 SGDLS and CDR2 YYNGEE come from the germline V gene. The ends were cut back, 5 bases at V and 6 bases at J, with 17 bases in the middle. CDR3 sequence: CASSDFRGRAEAFF. The DNA of the CDR3 is TGTGCCAGCAGTGACTTCCGGGGTAGGGCTGAAGCTTTCTTT. The full variable domain, rest sourced from reference TRBV9 and TRBJ1-1, is DSGVTQTPKHLITATGQRVTLRCSPRSGDLSVYWYQQSLDQGLQFLIQYYNGEERAKGNILERFSAQQFPDLHSELNLSSLELGDSALYFCASSDFRGRAEAFFGQGTRLTVV.